Below, 13 T cell receptor beta chains from the same sample are listed, as sequenced in a study of cytomegalovirus exposure and HLA in healthy donors. The PCR had 60 Vbeta and 13 Jbeta primers. Using immunoSEQ multiplex PCR, the repertoire was profiled, and TCRdb retains in-frame clones only, with some absent. Recorded for this sample: around 110,000 clones. Sequencing used PBMCs. The receptors derive from a man aged 40-49 years in good health and CMV-seropositive.

The gene calls are TRBV18 and TRBJ1-1; the D gene is possibly TRBD1 (5 bases). The CDR3 has 13 amino acids. The V and J ends lost 3 bases and 5 bases respectively, with 10 bases between them. The germline gives CDR1 KGHSH, CDR2 LQKENI. CDR3 coding DNA: TGTGCCAGCTCACCCCGGGGGGAAACTGAAGCTTTCTTT. Translation gives CASSPRGETEAFF.

Note on this clone: The sample holds other DNA sequences that translate to the same CDR3. The chain couples TRBV2 to TRBJ2-7; TRBD1 aligns across 7 bases. V lost 8 bases, J lost 0 bases, and 10 bases stayed unmatched. CDR1 is SNHLY, CDR2 FYNNEI, per germline. This CDR3 spans 15 amino acids. CDR3 amino acids: CASFPRDRTSYEQYF. The CDR3 nucleotides are TGTGCCAGCTTCCCCCGGGACAGAACCTCCTACGAGCAGTACTTC.

The rearrangement links TRBV4-1 to TRBJ1-1, with D perhaps matching TRBD1 (5 bases). CDR3 length: 16 residues. Trimming shortened V by 6 bases and J by 0 bases, and 17 bases separated the two germline ends. Germline CDR1 reads MGHRA; CDR2 reads YSYEKL. CDR3 bases: TGCGCCAGCAGAAATACAGGCCGCGAACTGAACACTGAAGCTTTCTTT. It is translated as CASRNTGRELNTEAFF.

The rearrangement links TRBV4-1 to TRBJ2-1, with 9 bases aligning to TRBD1. The length of the CDR3 is 19 residues. V was clipped by 0 bases and J by 7 bases; unmatched bases: 16. CDR1 is MGHRA and CDR2 is YSYEKL in the germline V gene. In DNA, the CDR3 is TGCGCCAGCAGCCAAGATAACGAACCGGGACAGGGTAGGAGGAATGAGCAGTTCTTC. Its protein is CASSQDNEPGQGRRNEQFF.

The chain carries TRBV27 and TRBJ2-3, with D possibly matching TRBD1 (6 bases). V dropped 6 bases and J dropped 7 bases, with 17 bases sitting between them. The CDR3 is 14 amino acids. Germline V gene lookup returns CDR1 MNHEY and CDR2 SMNVEV (reference sequence). The CDR3 here is CASSLTGLGNTQYF. DNA for the CDR3: TGTGCCAGCAGCCTAACAGGGTTAGGGAATACGCAGTATTTT.

The chain employs TRBV5-1 and TRBJ2-3; 14 positions match TRBD2. This CDR3 spans 16 amino acids. J gave up 4 bases and V 1 base, and 2 bases lay outside the gene matches. CDR1 is SGHRS, CDR2 YFSETQ, per germline. CDR3 loop: CASSLRTSGGSDTQYF. The CDR3, as DNA: TGCGCCAGCAGCTTGAGGACTAGCGGGGGGTCAGATACGCAGTATTTT.

The chain has TRBV7-8 and TRBJ2-7; possibly TRBD1 for D (6 bases). In germline, CDR1 is SGHVS, CDR2 FQNEAQ. This CDR3 has 14 amino acids. V was trimmed by 5 bases and J by 3 bases, leaving 14 bases between them. CDR3 bases: TGTGCCAGCAGCCTCCTTCTACAGGGCTACGAGCAGTACTTC. This translates into CASSLLLQGYEQYF. The whole variable domain, filled in from reference TRBV7-8 and TRBJ2-7, reads GAGVSQSPRYKVAKRGQDVALRCDPISGHVSLFWYQQALGQGPEFLTYFQNEAQLDKSGLPSDRFFAERPEGSVSTLKIQRTQQEDSAVYLCASSLLLQGYEQYFGPGTRLTVT.

For the CDR3, the DNA is TGTGCCAGCAGTGGGGGGCGATTGAGGTCTGGGGCCAACGTCCTGACTTTC. Translation: CASSGGRLRSGANVLTF. The rearrangement links TRBV2 to TRBJ2-6; tentative D call: TRBD1 (6 bases). This CDR3 contains 17 residues. V was trimmed by 4 bases and J by 1 base, leaving 14 bases between them. Looked up from germline, CDR1 is SNHLY and CDR2 is FYNNEI.

This chain connects TRBV27 to TRBJ2-7; D is perhaps TRBD1 (5 bases). Trimming pared 5 bases from V and 1 base from J, leaving 21 bases between. CDR1 and CDR2 from the germline V gene are MNHEY and SMNVEV (reference sequence). The CDR3 runs to 17 residues. CDR3 protein: CASSPLILDSKSYEQYF. The CDR3 nucleotides are TGTGCCAGCAGTCCCCTAATTTTAGACAGTAAGTCCTACGAGCAGTACTTC.

In DNA, the CDR3 is TGTGCCAGCAGTGTCTCGACAGGGGGGTCCTACAATGAGCAGTTCTTC. Amino acids: CASSVSTGGSYNEQFF. The gene calls are TRBV6-1 and TRBJ2-1; 9 bases match TRBD1. Germline V CDR1 and CDR2: MNHNS, SASEGT. The V and J ends lost 4 bases and 1 base, in that order; junction bases with no gene match: 5. The CDR3 contains 16 residues.

The gene calls are TRBV5-1 and TRBJ2-1; TRBD2 is a possible D gene (6 bases). Between the trimmed V and J ends, which lost 4 bases and 5 bases, there was a span of 16 bases. The germline CDR1 and CDR2 sequences are SGHRS and YFSETQ. This CDR3 contains 15 residues. CDR3 nucleotides: TGCGCCAGCAGCCCGGTGGGCGGGATGAACAATGAGCAGTTCTTC. This sequence encodes CASSPVGGMNNEQFF.

DNA of the CDR3: TGTGCCAGCAGTTTATCGGCAGGGGGCCAGCCCCAGCATTTT. Encoded protein: CASSLSAGGQPQHF. The V gene is TRBV27, the J gene TRBJ1-5, with 8 positions matching TRBD1. Per germline, CDR1 MNHEY and CDR2 SMNVEV (reference sequence). With 0 bases clipped from V and 7 bases from J, the junction kept 2 bases outside the gene matches. The CDR3 is 14 amino acids.

The chain recombines TRBV20-1 with TRBJ2-7; TRBD1 is a possible D gene (6 bases). This CDR3 has 11 amino acids. With 5 bases removed from V and 7 bases from J, the gap between germline ends came to 12 bases. CDR1 and CDR2 from the germline V gene are DFQATT and SNEGSKA (reference sequence). The CDR3 DNA follows: TGCAGTGCTGGGGGCGTTAAGGAGCAGTACTTC. Translating gives CSAGGVKEQYF.